This T cell receptor (beta chain) was observed in a study of OX40 agonist ivuxolimab in advanced cancers. Across the study: A diagnosis of hepatocellular carcinoma, melanoma, renal cell or head and neck cancer was present in dose-escalation patients. Prior checkpoint blockade (anti-PD-1, anti-PD-L1 or anti-CTLA-4) was permitted; 40% had it.

Method: immunoSEQ multiplex PCR; TCRdb's copy keeps in-frame clones and lacks some. This table holds about 77,000 clones, about nine tenths found once. This clone was seen once. Its antigen is unidentified. Points from the study as a whole: CD8+ T cells (on average) carried more expanded clones than CD4+ T cells. The study observed clonal expansion of CD4+ and CD8+ blood T cells by week 6 at 0.1 to 3.0 mg/kg.

There are 15 residues in the CDR3. The J segment lost 6 bases and the V segment lost 1 base, leaving 5 bases of the junction unmatched. Germline V lookup: CDR1 KGHSH, CDR2 LQKENI. Sequences were derived from CD4+ or CD8+ T cells sorted from blood, sampled in a trial of the OX40 agonist ivuxolimab. The source of this sequence is an adult with an advanced solid tumor such as melanoma, head and neck, liver or kidney cancer. The rearrangement links TRBV18 to TRBJ1-2; 10 bases map to TRBD1. The CDR3 DNA follows: TGTGCCAGCTCACCACAACTGACAGGGGGCGATGGCTACACCTTC. It encodes CASSPQLTGGDGYTF.